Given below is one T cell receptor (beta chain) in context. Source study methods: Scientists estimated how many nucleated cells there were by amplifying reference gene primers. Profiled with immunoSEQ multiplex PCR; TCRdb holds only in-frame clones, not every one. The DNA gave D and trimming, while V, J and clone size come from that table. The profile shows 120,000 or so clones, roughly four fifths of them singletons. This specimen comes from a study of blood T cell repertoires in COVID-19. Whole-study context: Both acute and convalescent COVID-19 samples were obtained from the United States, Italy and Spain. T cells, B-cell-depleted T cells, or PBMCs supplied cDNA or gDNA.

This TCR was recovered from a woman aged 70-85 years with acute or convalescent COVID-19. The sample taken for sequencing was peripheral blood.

CDR3 protein: CAWSSAETQYF. As DNA, the CDR3 is TGTGCCTGGTCCTCAGCGGAGACCCAGTACTTC. The V and J genes are TRBV30 and TRBJ2-5, with D uncertain. The CDR3 is 11 residues long. Trimming shortened V by 5 bases and J by 5 bases, and 9 bases separated the two germline ends. Germline V gene data show CDR1 as GTSNPN and CDR2 as SVGIG (reference sequence).